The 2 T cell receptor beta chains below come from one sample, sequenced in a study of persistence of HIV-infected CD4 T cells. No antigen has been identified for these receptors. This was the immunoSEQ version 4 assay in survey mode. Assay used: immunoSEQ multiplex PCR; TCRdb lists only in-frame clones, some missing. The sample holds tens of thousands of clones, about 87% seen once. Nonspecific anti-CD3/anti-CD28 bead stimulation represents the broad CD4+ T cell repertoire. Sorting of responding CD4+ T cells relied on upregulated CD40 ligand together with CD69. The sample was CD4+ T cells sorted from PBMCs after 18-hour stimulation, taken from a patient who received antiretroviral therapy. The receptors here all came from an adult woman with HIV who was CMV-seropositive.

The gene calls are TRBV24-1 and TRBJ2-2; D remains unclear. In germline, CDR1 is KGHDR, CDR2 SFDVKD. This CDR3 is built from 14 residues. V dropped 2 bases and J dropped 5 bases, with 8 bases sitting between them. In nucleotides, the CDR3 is TGTGCCACCAGTGATTATCCCGGGACCGGGGAGCTGTTTTTT. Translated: CATSDYPGTGELFF.

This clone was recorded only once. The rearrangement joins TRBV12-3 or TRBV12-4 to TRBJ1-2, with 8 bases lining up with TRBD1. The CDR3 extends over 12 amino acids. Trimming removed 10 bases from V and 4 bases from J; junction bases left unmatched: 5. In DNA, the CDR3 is TGTGCCACGGGACAGGCCAGCTATGGCTACACCTTC. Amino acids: CATGQASYGYTF.